The clone carrying this T cell receptor (beta chain) came up many times. The record originates from a study of kidney transplant recipient with SARS-CoV-2 infection. TCRdb called the reads again in MiXCR, with one record for every CDR3 protein. The sample yields fewer than 250,000 distinct CDR3 sequences, 25% to 35% seen once. The receptor's source is a male patient aged 25 to 39 who had COVID-19 and was a kidney transplant recipient. Some T cells may be the graft donor's. The starting material was a blood sample, obtained at baseline and on day 111 from a kidney transplant recipient.

As DNA, the CDR3 is TGTGCCAGCAGCCAAAGGACTAGCGGGACCTACGAGCAGTACTTC. It encodes CASSQRTSGTYEQYF. This chain connects TRBV3-1 to TRBJ2-7, with 12 bases lining up with TRBD2. Trimming cost V 2 bases and J 2 bases; bases outside gene matches: 1. The CDR3 has 15 amino acids. Germline loops: CDR1 LGHDT, CDR2 YNNKEL (reference sequence).